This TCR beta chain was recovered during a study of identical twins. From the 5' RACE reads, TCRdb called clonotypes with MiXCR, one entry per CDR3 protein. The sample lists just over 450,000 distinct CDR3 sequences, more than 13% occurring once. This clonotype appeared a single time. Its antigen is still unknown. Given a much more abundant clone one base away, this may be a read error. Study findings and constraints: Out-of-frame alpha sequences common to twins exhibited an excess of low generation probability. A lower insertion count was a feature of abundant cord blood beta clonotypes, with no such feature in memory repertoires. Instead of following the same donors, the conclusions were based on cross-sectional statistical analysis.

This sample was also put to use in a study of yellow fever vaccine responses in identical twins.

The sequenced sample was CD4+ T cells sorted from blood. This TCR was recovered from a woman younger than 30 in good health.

Here the CDR3 reads CASSYGGEVTDTQYF. Here the CDR3 DNA reads TGTGCCAGCAGTTACGGGGGGGAGGTCACAGATACGCAGTATTTT. This chain links TRBV6-5 with TRBJ2-3; 7 bases are a match to TRBD2. The V gene's germline CDR1 is MNHEY and CDR2 SVGAGI. The CDR3 sequence is 15 residues long. Trimming cost V 2 bases and J 2 bases; bases outside gene matches: 4.